This T cell receptor (beta chain) derives from a study of response to subunit inactivated influenza vaccine. Per germline, CDR1 DFQATT and CDR2 SNEGSKA (reference sequence). V lost 2 bases, J lost 3 bases, and 23 bases lay in between. The CDR3 loop spans 17 amino acids. TCRdb re-analysed the RT-PCR reads in MiXCR, keeping a single row per CDR3 protein. The data hold approximately 700,000 distinct CDR3 sequences, with around 16% observed a single time. This sequence originates from a man aged 50-59 years who received an inactivated influenza vaccine. The sequencing used PBMCs from blood, collected less than 13 days after vaccination. The V gene is TRBV20-1, the J gene TRBJ2-7; either TRBD1 or TRBD2 may supply D (5 bases each). This CDR3 reads CSARPAVSTGRNYEQYF. For the CDR3, the DNA is TGCAGTGCTAGACCCGCTGTGAGCACGGGACGGAACTACGAGCAGTACTTC.